This T cell receptor (beta chain) was identified during a study of blood T cell repertoires in COVID-19. Study-level background: PBMCs, B-cell-depleted T cells, or T cells provided the cDNA or gDNA that made up the material.

Trimming stripped 2 bases from V and 4 bases from J, with 6 bases between. The germline gives CDR1 LGHNA, CDR2 YSLEER. The CDR3 contains 13 residues. In this sample, this clone turned up once. Original data processing: Reference gene primer amplification gave nucleated cell count estimates. TCRdb keeps only in-frame clones here, not all; method: immunoSEQ multiplex PCR. D and trimming were read from the DNA, whereas the V and J calls and clone size are those reported in that table. The sample records tens of thousands of clones, more than 70% being singletons. This receptor was identified in a human donor with acute or convalescent COVID-19. The donor label of this sample is uncertain. This chain links TRBV4-3 with TRBJ1-5, with unresolved D. Sequencing was carried out using peripheral blood. CDR3 sequence: CASSQSGNQPQHF. CDR3 sequence (DNA): TGCGCCAGCAGCCAAAGCGGAAATCAGCCCCAGCATTTT.